This is a list of T cell receptor beta chains from one sample in a study of cytomegalovirus exposure and HLA in healthy donors. The protocol was immunoSEQ multiplex PCR, while the TCRdb copy is restricted to in-frame clones and leaves out a portion. Here the sample spans 130,000 to 150,000 clones, roughly a tenth being singletons. The sample taken for sequencing was PBMCs. The receptors originated from a male donor in good health and CMV-seronegative. Each CDR3 is given with its conserved first and last residue. D genes are given only for firm matches.

J: TRBJ1-5; D: NA; V: TRBV7-9; CDR3: CASTHFDQPQHF
J: TRBJ2-7; D: NA; V: TRBV9; CDR3: CASSVWPSGADDSYEQYF
J: TRBJ2-1; D: TRBD2; V: TRBV5-6; CDR3: CASSFKGRAGIYNEQFF
J: TRBJ2-7; D: NA; V: TRBV28; CDR3: CASSSILYSPYEQYF
J: TRBJ1-1; D: NA; V: TRBV28; CDR3: CASRTIVIGTQTEAFF
J: NA; D: NA; V: TRBV6-1; CDR3: CASSARFYEQYF
J: TRBJ2-7; D: TRBD1; V: TRBV5-1; CDR3: CASSEQDRGPSYEQYF
J: TRBJ2-4; D: TRBD2; V: TRBV5-6; CDR3: CASSYEPGLENIQYF
J: TRBJ2-7; D: TRBD1; V: TRBV19; CDR3: CASSIDRATYEQYF
J: TRBJ2-3; D: TRBD1; V: TRBV30; CDR3: CAWSFGQGVTDTQYF
J: TRBJ1-3; D: NA; V: TRBV5-4; CDR3: CASSLYGAGNTIYF
J: TRBJ1-2; D: TRBD1; V: TRBV5-4; CDR3: CASSPISGTALDGYTF
J: TRBJ2-1; D: TRBD2; V: TRBV2; CDR3: CASTRGLAGGSYNEQFF
J: TRBJ1-1; D: NA; V: TRBV19; CDR3: CASSIRQARGMNEAFF
J: TRBJ2-7; D: TRBD2; V: TRBV27; CDR3: CASSLSTREGYEQYF
J: TRBJ2-4; D: NA; V: TRBV6-1; CDR3: CASSERWASAKNIQYF
J: TRBJ2-3; D: NA; V: TRBV7-3; CDR3: CASRESGTDTQYF
J: TRBJ1-2; D: NA; V: TRBV19; CDR3: CASSMDSPGHGYTF
J: TRBJ2-3; D: TRBD2; V: TRBV28; CDR3: CASKKRGSTDTQYF
J: TRBJ1-1; D: NA; V: TRBV5-4; CDR3: CASRSDTEAFF
J: TRBJ1-5; D: NA; V: TRBV2; CDR3: CASGATGFGNQPQHF
J: TRBJ1-3; D: NA; V: TRBV6-5; CDR3: CASSYSRQTGNTIYF
J: TRBJ1-5; D: NA; V: TRBV27; CDR3: CASSLRRYNQPQHF
J: TRBJ2-3; D: TRBD2; V: TRBV5-1; CDR3: CASSAELATQYF
J: TRBJ2-7; D: TRBD2; V: TRBV6-4; CDR3: CASSGRNAGGHEQYF
J: NA; D: NA; V: TRBV19; CDR3: CATHDTHEQYF
J: TRBJ1-2; D: NA; V: TRBV28; CDR3: CASSHTDRSYGYTF
J: TRBJ1-5; D: TRBD1; V: TRBV27; CDR3: CASRPGTDSPQPQHF
J: TRBJ1-6; D: NA; V: TRBV5-1; CDR3: CASSYAGVGSPLHF
J: TRBJ2-5; D: NA; V: TRBV2; CDR3: CASSLGTWKETQYF
J: TRBJ2-3; D: NA; V: TRBV7-9; CDR3: CASSLGTGTDTQYF
J: TRBJ1-5; D: TRBD1; V: TRBV19; CDR3: CASSTSVWTGFSNQPQHF
J: TRBJ2-2; D: NA; V: TRBV7-8; CDR3: CASRGLANTGELFF
J: TRBJ1-1; D: TRBD1; V: TRBV6-5; CDR3: CASSRQGEGTEAFF
J: TRBJ2-3; D: NA; V: TRBV7-2; CDR3: CASSLSQPVIAVDTQYF
J: TRBJ2-1; D: TRBD1; V: TRBV7-2; CDR3: CASSLAGTVSYNEQFF
J: TRBJ2-7; D: TRBD2; V: TRBV28; CDR3: CASSASGRGEQYF
J: TRBJ2-3; D: TRBD2; V: TRBV7-2; CDR3: CASSLAERLTLAGGF
J: TRBJ1-5; D: NA; V: TRBV4-3; CDR3: CASSQELLNLPGQGSQPQHF
J: TRBJ2-3; D: TRBD1; V: TRBV5-4; CDR3: CASRSQQGMLPDTQYF
J: TRBJ2-2; D: TRBD2; V: TRBV7-9; CDR3: CASSLFSLAVNTGELFF
J: TRBJ2-5; D: TRBD2; V: TRBV4-1; CDR3: CASSQVTSGRDQETQYF
J: TRBJ1-4; D: NA; V: TRBV19; CDR3: CASKDGAVEGEKLFF
J: TRBJ2-7; D: TRBD1; V: TRBV6-5; CDR3: CASSYRLGTATYEQYF
J: TRBJ1-2; D: NA; V: TRBV7-9; CDR3: CASSTTPEEGRYGYTF
J: TRBJ1-1; D: NA; V: TRBV18; CDR3: CASSPGRVEAFF
J: TRBJ2-2; D: NA; V: TRBV5-6; CDR3: CASSLRRHGMNTGELFF
J: TRBJ2-1; D: TRBD2; V: TRBV27; CDR3: CASSLLPSGGGIWNEQFF
J: TRBJ2-4; D: TRBD1; V: TRBV4-3; CDR3: CASSQDSTGARNIQYF
J: TRBJ2-7; D: TRBD1; V: TRBV5-1; CDR3: CASSDSGGSYEQYF
J: TRBJ2-1; D: NA; V: TRBV5-4; CDR3: CASSLGGRARNEQFF
J: TRBJ2-7; D: NA; V: TRBV5-1; CDR3: CASSFEAPPYEQYF